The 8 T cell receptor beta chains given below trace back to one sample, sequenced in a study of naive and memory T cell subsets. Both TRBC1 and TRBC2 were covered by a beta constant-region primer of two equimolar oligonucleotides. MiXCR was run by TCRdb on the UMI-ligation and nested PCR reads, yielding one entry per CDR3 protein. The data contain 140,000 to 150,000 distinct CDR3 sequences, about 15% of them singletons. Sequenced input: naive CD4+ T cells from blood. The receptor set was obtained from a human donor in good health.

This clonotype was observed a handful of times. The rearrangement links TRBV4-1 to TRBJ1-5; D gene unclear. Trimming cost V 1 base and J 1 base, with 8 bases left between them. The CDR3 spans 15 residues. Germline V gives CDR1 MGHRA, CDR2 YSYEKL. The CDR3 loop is CASSQGQSSNQPQHF. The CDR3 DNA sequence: TGCGCCAGCAGCCAAGGCCAGAGCAGCAATCAGCCCCAGCATTTT.

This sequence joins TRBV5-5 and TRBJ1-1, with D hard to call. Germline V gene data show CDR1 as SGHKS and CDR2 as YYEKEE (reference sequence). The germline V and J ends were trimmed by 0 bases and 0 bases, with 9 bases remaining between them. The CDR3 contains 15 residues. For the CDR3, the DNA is TGTGCCAGCAGCTTGGCGGATAACCTGAACACTGAAGCTTTCTTT. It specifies CASSLADNLNTEAFF.

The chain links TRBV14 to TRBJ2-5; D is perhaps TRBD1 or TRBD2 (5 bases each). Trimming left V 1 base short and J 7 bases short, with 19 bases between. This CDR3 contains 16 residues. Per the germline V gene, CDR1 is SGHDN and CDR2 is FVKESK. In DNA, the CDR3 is TGTGCCAGCAGCCAAGTTATATTCCGGGACCTCCCGACCCAGTACTTC. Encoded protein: CASSQVIFRDLPTQYF.

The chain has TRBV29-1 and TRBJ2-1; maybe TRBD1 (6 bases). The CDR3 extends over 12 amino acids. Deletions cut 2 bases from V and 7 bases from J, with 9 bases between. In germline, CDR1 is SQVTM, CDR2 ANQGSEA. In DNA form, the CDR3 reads TGCAGCGTTGAATATAGGGGGAATGAGCAGTTCTTC. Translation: CSVEYRGNEQFF.

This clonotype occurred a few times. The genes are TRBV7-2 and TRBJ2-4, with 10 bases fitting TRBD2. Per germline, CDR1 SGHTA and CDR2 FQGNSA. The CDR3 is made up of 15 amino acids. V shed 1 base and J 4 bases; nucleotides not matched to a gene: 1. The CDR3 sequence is CASSLELAGKNIQYF. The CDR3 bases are TGTGCCAGCAGCTTAGAACTAGCGGGGAAAAACATTCAGTACTTC.

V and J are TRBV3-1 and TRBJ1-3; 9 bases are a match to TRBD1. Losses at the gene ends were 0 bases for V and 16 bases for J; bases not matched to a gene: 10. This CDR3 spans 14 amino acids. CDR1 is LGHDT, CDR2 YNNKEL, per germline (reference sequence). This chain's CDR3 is CASSQDFARDREYF. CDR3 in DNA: TGTGCCAGCAGCCAAGATTTCGCCCGGGACAGGGAGTATTTT.

The CDR3 reads CASSLALAELYEQYF. The DNA for the CDR3 is TGTGCCAGCAGTTTAGCCCTAGCGGAACTCTACGAGCAGTACTTC. J is TRBJ2-7 and V is TRBV28; 7 bases align to TRBD2. With 2 bases clipped from V and 3 bases from J, the junction kept 7 bases outside the gene matches. Germline V lookup: CDR1 MDHEN, CDR2 SYDVKM. This CDR3 spans 15 amino acids.

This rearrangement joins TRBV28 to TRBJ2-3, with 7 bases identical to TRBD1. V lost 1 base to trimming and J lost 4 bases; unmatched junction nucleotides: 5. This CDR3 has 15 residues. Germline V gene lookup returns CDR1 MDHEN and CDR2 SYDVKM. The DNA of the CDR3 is TGTGCCAGCAGTTTATCTGGCAGGGGGTCAGATACGCAGTATTTT. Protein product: CASSLSGRGSDTQYF.